This record covers a single T cell receptor (beta chain). The source of the sample is a study of blood T cell repertoires in COVID-19. Study-level background: The study drew acute and convalescent COVID-19 samples from the United States, Italy and Spain. Nucleic acid was either cDNA or gDNA, and it came from T cells, B-cell-depleted T cells, or PBMCs.

The germline CDR1 and CDR2 sequences are MNHEY and SVGEGT. The CDR3 runs 18 residues. With V trimmed by 4 bases and J by 10 bases, 13 bases remained unmatched. In the study's own analysis: Reference gene primer amplification gave estimated nucleated cell counts. Here immunoSEQ multiplex PCR was the method, and the copy in TCRdb shows in-frame clones only, minus some. That table supplies the V and J calls and clone size; D and trimming were determined from the DNA. This sample has roughly 120,000 clones; roughly 82% occur once, and the top ten carry 12%. The V call is TRBV6-2 or TRBV6-3, the J call TRBJ2-1; 16 bases are a match to TRBD2. The sequenced material came from peripheral blood. This clonotype was obtained from a human donor in a cohort sampled during active COVID-19. The CDR3 spells CASSSTGTSGGALGEQFF. CDR3 bases: TGTGCCAGCAGTTCCACCGGGACTAGCGGGGGGGCCTTAGGGGAGCAGTTCTTC.